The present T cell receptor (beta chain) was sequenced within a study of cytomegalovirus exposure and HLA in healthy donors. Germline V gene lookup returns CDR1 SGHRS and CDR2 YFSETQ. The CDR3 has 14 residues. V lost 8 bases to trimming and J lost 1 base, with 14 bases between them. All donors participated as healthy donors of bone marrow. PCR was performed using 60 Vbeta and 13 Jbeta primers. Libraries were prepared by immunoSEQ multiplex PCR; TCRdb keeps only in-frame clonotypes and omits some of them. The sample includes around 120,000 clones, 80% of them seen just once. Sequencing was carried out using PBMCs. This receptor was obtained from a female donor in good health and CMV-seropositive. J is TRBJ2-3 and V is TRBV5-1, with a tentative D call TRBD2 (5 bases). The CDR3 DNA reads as TGCGCCAGTTCTTTACGGGAACGCACAGATACGCAGTATTTT. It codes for CASSLRERTDTQYF.